The 15 T cell receptor beta chains presented below share a single source sample, sequenced in a study of T-cell memory formation after mild COVID-19. TCRdb re-analysed the 5' RACE reads in MiXCR, keeping a single row per CDR3 protein. The table shows 350,000 to 400,000 distinct CDR3 sequences, with around 21% occurring only once. The sample taken for sequencing was PBMCs or a T cell subset sorted from them (not recorded which). The receptors stem from an adult woman who had mild COVID-19 (a few samples of this study predate the infection). Cell type and time point are not known.

This clonotype was recorded a few times. CDR3 DNA: TGTGCCACCAGCAGAGGAGGCGGGGGGGCCAGGGAGCAGTTCTTC. Translation: CATSRGGGGAREQFF. J is TRBJ2-1 and V is TRBV15; 9 bases map to TRBD2. Trimming took 1 base from V and 10 from J; bases not matched to a gene: 8. CDR3 length: 15 amino acids. Germline assignment: CDR1 LNHNV and CDR2 YYDKDF (reference sequence).

This clonotype appeared a few times. This chain's CDR3 is CSATGLGNQPQHF. Here the CDR3 DNA reads TGCAGTGCTACAGGGTTAGGCAATCAGCCCCAGCATTTT. The rearrangement uses TRBV20-1 and TRBJ1-5; D possibly corresponds to TRBD1 (5 bases). Trimming left V 4 bases short and J 2 bases short, with 9 bases between. CDR3 length: 13 amino acids. CDR1 is DFQATT and CDR2 is SNEGSKA in the germline V gene (reference sequence).

The chain combines TRBV20-1 with TRBJ2-7; D not certain. The V end was cut by 3 bases, the J end by 0 bases, with 9 bases between. This CDR3 spans 13 amino acids. Looked up from germline, CDR1 is DFQATT and CDR2 is SNEGSKA (reference sequence). The CDR3 DNA reads as TGCAGTGCTAGGGTAACCCACTCCTACGAGCAGTACTTC. It translates to CSARVTHSYEQYF.

This clonotype has only a few counts. An end of the junction does not agree with germline; a read error may underlie this. The chain carries TRBV5-1 and TRBJ2-7; D is possibly TRBD2 (6 bases). Germline V gene lookup returns CDR1 SGHRS and CDR2 YFSETQ. This CDR3 has 13 amino acids. The CDR3 region is CASSLAGGETSSF. The CDR3 coding sequence is TGCGCCAGCAGCTTGGCCGGGGGAGAAACGTCAAGCTTC.

This clonotype was picked up a small number of times. The CDR3 spells CASSESGAADTQYF. The CDR3, as DNA: TGTGCCAGCAGCGAGAGTGGGGCGGCAGATACGCAGTATTTT. The chain recombines TRBV9 with TRBJ2-3, with D maybe TRBD1 (5 bases). The CDR3 has 14 amino acids. V lost 3 bases to trimming and J lost 4 bases, with 12 bases between them. Germline V gene sequence: CDR1 SGDLS, CDR2 YYNGEE. The full variable domain, in which reference TRBV9 and TRBJ2-3 provide the parts outside the CDR3, is DSGVTQTPKHLITATGQRVTLRCSPRSGDLSVYWYQQSLDQGLQFLIQYYNGEERAKGNILERFSAQQFPDLHSELNLSSLELGDSALYFCASSESGAADTQYFGPGTRLTVL.

Only a few counts were recorded for this clonotype. The chain joins TRBV30 to TRBJ1-5; D is ambiguous. The CDR3 contains 14 residues. CDR1 is GTSNPN and CDR2 is SVGIG in the germline V gene (reference sequence). Trimming stripped 0 bases from V and 0 bases from J, with 6 bases between. The CDR3 nucleotides are TGTGCCTGGAGTGTAGGGTATAGCAATCAGCCCCAGCATTTT. This encodes CAWSVGYSNQPQHF.

This clonotype was observed a few times. The chain employs TRBV10-3 and TRBJ2-7; 7 positions agree with TRBD1. CDR3 length equals 12 residues. Looked up from germline, CDR1 is ENHRY and CDR2 is SYGVKD. V lost 5 bases, J lost 7 bases, and 5 bases stayed unmatched. CDR3 in DNA: TGTGCCATCAGTCCCGACAGGGTTGAGCAGTACTTC. Protein product: CAISPDRVEQYF.

The DNA for the CDR3 is TGTGCCAGTAGTAGAGGGACGGTGAACACCGGGGAGCTGTTTTTT. Translated: CASSRGTVNTGELFF. This chain links TRBV19 with TRBJ2-2; either TRBD1 or TRBD2 may fit D (5 bases each). Germline V gene data show CDR1 as LNHDA and CDR2 as SQIVND (reference sequence). Trimming cost V 4 bases and J 1 base, with 10 bases left between them. The CDR3 is 15 residues long.

Only a few counts were recorded for this clonotype. The chain couples TRBV4-1 to TRBJ2-3, with unresolved D. This CDR3 has 12 amino acids. The germline CDR1 and CDR2 sequences are MGHRA and YSYEKL. V lost 0 bases to trimming and J lost 7 bases, with 5 bases between them. The CDR3 loop reads CASSQDRYTQYF. DNA for the CDR3: TGCGCCAGCAGCCAAGACAGATATACGCAGTATTTT.

This clonotype showed up just a few times. The CDR3 DNA reads TGCGCCAGCAGCTTGGGAGAGAACACAGATACGCAGTATTTT. Translated, it gives CASSLGENTDTQYF. This rearrangement joins TRBV5-1 to TRBJ2-3; no clear D. Germline lookup yields CDR1 SGHRS and CDR2 YFSETQ. CDR3 length: 14 amino acids. V lost 0 bases and J 2 bases, leaving 7 bases between the germline ends.

This clonotype was counted ten times or more. V is TRBV7-8 and J is TRBJ2-1; TRBD2 matches at 8 bases. In germline, CDR1 is SGHVS, CDR2 FQNEAQ. The CDR3 is made up of 15 amino acids. The V gene end was trimmed by 2 bases and the J gene end by 5 bases; junction bases not matched to a gene: 5. The CDR3 here is CASSLMAGGHNEQFF. The CDR3, as DNA: TGTGCCAGCAGCTTAATGGCGGGAGGTCACAATGAGCAGTTCTTC.

The chain recombines TRBV2 with TRBJ2-2; maybe TRBD2 (6 bases). Per germline, CDR1 SNHLY and CDR2 FYNNEI. Trimming took off 0 bases at V and 1 base at J, with 6 bases between the two ends. This CDR3 contains 15 residues. The CDR3 loop is CASSEAGGNTGELFF. For the CDR3, the DNA is TGTGCCAGCAGTGAAGCGGGGGGGAACACCGGGGAGCTGTTTTTT.

The rearrangement joins TRBV5-1 to TRBJ2-7, with a tentative D call TRBD2 (6 bases). V was cut by 4 bases and J by 0 bases, with 14 bases left in between. This CDR3 contains 15 residues. Germline CDR1 reads SGHRS; CDR2 reads YFSETQ. The CDR3 DNA is TGCGCCAGCAGCGTCGGGACTGTCCCCTCCTACGAGCAGTACTTC. This sequence encodes CASSVGTVPSYEQYF.

The chain joins TRBV15 to TRBJ2-7; D perhaps matches TRBD1 (5 bases). The germline V gene has CDR1 LNHNV and CDR2 YYDKDF (reference sequence). The CDR3 is 14 amino acids. Trimming took 5 bases from V and 2 from J, leaving 13 bases between them. The CDR3 DNA reads as TGTGCCACCAGCGAGTTTCAGGGAACCTACGAGCAGTACTTC. It translates to CATSEFQGTYEQYF.

This clonotype was counted between two and nine times. The CDR3 DNA reads TGCGCCAGCAGCTTGGGGTCCGGGACCATGAGGGAGACCCAGTACTTC. This gives the protein CASSLGSGTMRETQYF. This sequence joins TRBV5-1 and TRBJ2-5; tentatively, D is TRBD1 or TRBD2 (5 bases each). V gave up 0 bases and J gave up 5 bases, with 17 bases separating them. The CDR3 loop spans 16 amino acids. Germline V CDR1 and CDR2: SGHRS, YFSETQ. Looking up the rest from reference TRBV5-1 and TRBJ2-5 gives the full variable domain: KAGVTQTPRYLIKTRGQQVTLSCSPISGHRSVSWYQQTPGQGLQFLFEYFSETQRNKGNFPGRFSGRQFSNSRSEMNVSTLELGDSALYLCASSLGSGTMRETQYFGPGTRLLVL.